This TCR beta chain was sequenced in a study of monozygotic twins with inflammatory bowel disease. Each CDR3 protein gets one entry in TCRdb, which reprocessed the 5' RACE reads and gives no DNA. Recorded here are approximately 400,000 distinct CDR3 sequences; the top ten clones represent 2% to 3%. The sequencing sample was made of blood. This clonotype was sampled from a human donor with ulcerative colitis or Crohn's disease, or a healthy co-twin of an affected twin (not recorded which).

CDR3: CASSGEVAHTGELFF. The V call is TRBV2, the J call TRBJ2-2. The CDR3 is 15 residues long. CDR1 is SNHLY and CDR2 is FYNNEI in the germline V gene.